The 19 T cell receptor beta chains reported below all come from one sample, sequenced in a study of cytomegalovirus exposure and HLA in healthy donors. Produced via immunoSEQ multiplex PCR; TCRdb's table is partial and in-frame only. Altogether tens of thousands of clones are present, roughly 94% being singletons, with the ten largest covering about 4.3%. Sample: PBMCs. The receptors here all came from a man between 18 and 35 years old in good health and CMV-seropositive.

The chain is built from TRBV4-1 and TRBJ1-4; 9 nucleotides agree with TRBD1. J gave up 9 bases and V 1 base, and 6 bases lay outside the gene matches. CDR3 length equals 15 residues. From germline, CDR1 is MGHRA and CDR2 YSYEKL. This CDR3 reads CASSQVGQGSKKLFF. The CDR3 coding sequence is TGCGCCAGCAGCCAAGTGGGACAGGGTTCCAAAAAACTGTTTTTT.

This clone appeared once. This chain joins TRBV5-4 and TRBJ2-1, with 14 nucleotides matching TRBD2. The germline V gene encodes CDR1 SGHNT and CDR2 YYREEE (reference sequence). Trimming at V came to 4 bases and at J to 10 bases, leaving 7 bases not matched to a gene. This CDR3 contains 15 residues. CDR3 loop: CASSQGLAGDKEQFF. In DNA, the CDR3 is TGTGCCAGCAGCCAGGGACTAGCGGGAGATAAAGAGCAGTTCTTC.

The V gene is TRBV7-2, the J gene TRBJ1-3, with 8 bases matching TRBD1. Germline CDR1 and CDR2: SGHTA and FQGNSA. The V gene end was trimmed by 5 bases and the J gene end by 1 base; junction bases not matched to a gene: 10. This CDR3 spans 17 amino acids. The CDR3, as DNA: TGTGCCAGCAGCCCAGGACAGGGACTCGTTTCTGGAAACACCATATATTTT. It specifies CASSPGQGLVSGNTIYF.

This chain links TRBV2 with TRBJ2-7; 7 nucleotides match TRBD1. This CDR3 has 14 residues. V was pared by 4 bases and J by 5 bases, with 8 bases of the junction left unmatched. Germline lookup yields CDR1 SNHLY and CDR2 FYNNEI. Here the CDR3 DNA reads TGTGCCAGCAGTGTCGAGACAGGGCCCAACGAGCAGTACTTC. Translation gives CASSVETGPNEQYF.

The chain carries TRBV2 and TRBJ2-4; D might be TRBD1 (6 bases). This CDR3 has 14 residues. Trimming took 9 bases from V and 8 from J, leaving 20 bases between them. From germline, CDR1 is SNHLY and CDR2 FYNNEI. The CDR3 coding sequence is TGTGCCAGTTCACAGGGAAGTCGCGAGGACATTCAGTACTTC. Its translation: CASSQGSREDIQYF.

The chain couples TRBV5-6 to TRBJ2-5; D is uncertain. The CDR3 is 14 amino acids. CDR1 is SGHDT and CDR2 is YYEEEE in the germline V gene. The V and J ends lost 3 bases and 2 bases respectively, with 11 bases between them. The CDR3 DNA reads TGTGCCAGCAGCTATACAGTTAGGCAAGAGACCCAGTACTTC. This sequence encodes CASSYTVRQETQYF. Supplemented by reference TRBV5-6 and TRBJ2-5, the full variable domain reads DAGVTQSPTHLIKTRGQQVTLRCSPKSGHDTVSWYQQALGQGPQFIFQYYEEEERQRGNFPDRFSGHQFPNYSSELNVNALLLGDSALYLCASSYTVRQETQYFGPGTRLLVL.

This rearrangement joins TRBV10-1 to TRBJ2-7; 9 positions match TRBD2. The CDR3 loop spans 16 amino acids. Germline loops: CDR1 WNHNN, CDR2 SYGVQD (reference sequence). V lost 4 bases and J lost 5; bases outside the gene matches: 12. The CDR3: CASSGPGLAGRHEQYF. CDR3 coding DNA: TGCGCCAGCAGTGGCCCTGGGCTAGCGGGAAGGCACGAGCAGTACTTC.

The chain links TRBV5-6 to TRBJ2-1; 9 bases match TRBD2. From germline, CDR1 is SGHDT and CDR2 YYEEEE. The V segment lost 3 bases and the J segment 5 bases; nucleotides outside the gene matches: 9. This CDR3 spans 16 amino acids. This CDR3 reads CASSWGFGGGDNEQFF. CDR3 bases: TGTGCCAGCAGCTGGGGTTTCGGCGGGGGGGACAATGAGCAGTTCTTC.

This clone was recorded once. This chain uses TRBV19 with TRBJ1-5; TRBD1 agrees at 9 bases. Germline V lookup: CDR1 LNHDA, CDR2 SQIVND (reference sequence). V gave up 4 bases and J gave up 5 bases; unmatched junction bases: 3. This CDR3 has 14 residues. The CDR3 here is CASSTTGGYQPQHF. The CDR3 DNA sequence: TGTGCCAGTAGTACAACAGGGGGCTATCAGCCCCAGCATTTT.

V and J are TRBV5-5 and TRBJ2-7; possible D gene TRBD1, 6 bases. The CDR3 is 14 amino acids. V lost 0 bases to trimming and J lost 7 bases, with 14 bases between them. Germline CDR1 is SGHKS and CDR2 is YYEKEE (reference sequence). The CDR3 spells CASSLAQGRWEQYF. The CDR3 DNA reads TGTGCCAGCAGCTTGGCACAGGGTCGATGGGAGCAGTACTTC.

This chain links TRBV27 with TRBJ2-7, with unresolved D. The CDR3 totals 14 residues. Germline CDR1 MNHEY, CDR2 SMNVEV (reference sequence). The V and J ends lost 5 bases and 5 bases respectively, with 16 bases between them. The CDR3 spells CASSPLAGFNEQYF. The CDR3 region has the DNA TGTGCCAGCAGTCCTCTGGCAGGCTTTAACGAGCAGTACTTC.

The chain links TRBV14 to TRBJ2-1, with 10 bases that match TRBD1. The CDR3 covers 17 residues. Trimming at V came to 2 bases and at J to 8 bases, leaving 12 bases not matched to a gene. Germline CDR1 reads SGHDN; CDR2 reads FVKESK. CDR3 protein: CASSQRDRGNFFDEQFF. CDR3 DNA sequence: TGTGCCAGCAGCCAAAGGGACAGGGGAAATTTTTTCGATGAGCAGTTCTTC.

The rearrangement joins TRBV10-1 to TRBJ2-1; the D is unclear. The CDR3 contains 15 residues. Trimming took 3 bases from V and 8 from J, leaving 17 bases between them. Per germline, CDR1 WNHNN and CDR2 SYGVQD (reference sequence). The CDR3 reads CASSEGFPPEDEQFF. The CDR3 DNA is TGCGCCAGCAGTGAAGGCTTCCCCCCCGAGGATGAGCAGTTCTTC.

The chain combines TRBV7-8 with TRBJ1-2; 8 bases align to TRBD1. Germline CDR1 reads SGHVS; CDR2 reads FQNEAQ. Unmatched junction bases numbered 11, after V lost 2 bases and J lost 3 bases. This CDR3 region has 17 residues. The CDR3 DNA reads TGTGCCAGCAGCTTAAAGGGAGGGCAGGGGGCTGACTATGGCTACACCTTC. Translation gives CASSLKGGQGADYGYTF.

The chain joins TRBV6-6 to TRBJ2-5; the match to TRBD1 covers 8 bases. CDR1 and CDR2 (germline): MNHNY, SVGAGI (reference sequence). J was trimmed by 3 bases and V by 5 bases; bases with no gene match: 8. The CDR3 is 15 amino acids. The CDR3 spells CASSPGQGKEETQYF. DNA for the CDR3: TGTGCCAGCAGTCCTGGACAGGGAAAAGAAGAGACCCAGTACTTC.

This rearrangement joins TRBV6-5 to TRBJ1-1, with 9 bases matching TRBD1. Germline assignment: CDR1 MNHEY and CDR2 SVGAGI. This CDR3 region has 14 residues. V shed 0 bases, J shed 8 bases, and the junction held 4 bases outside the gene matches. CDR3 DNA sequence: TGTGCCAGCAGTTACTCCCCGACAGGGGGAGAAGCTTTCTTT. This sequence encodes CASSYSPTGGEAFF.

V usage is TRBV5-1 and J usage is TRBJ2-2; no firm D call. In germline, CDR1 is SGHRS, CDR2 YFSETQ. The ends were cut back, 0 bases at V and 5 bases at J, with 8 bases in the middle. The CDR3 has 14 residues. The CDR3 spells CASSLAVRTGELFF. In DNA, the CDR3 is TGCGCCAGCAGCTTGGCCGTCCGGACCGGGGAGCTGTTTTTT. The complete variable domain, with remaining parts taken from reference TRBV5-1 and TRBJ2-2, reads KAGVTQTPRYLIKTRGQQVTLSCSPISGHRSVSWYQQTPGQGLQFLFEYFSETQRNKGNFPGRFSGRQFSNSRSEMNVSTLELGDSALYLCASSLAVRTGELFFGEGSRLTVL.

The rearrangement links TRBV28 to TRBJ2-7, with 8 bases lining up with TRBD1. Trimming cost V 1 base and J 5 bases; bases outside gene matches: 7. This CDR3 spans 15 amino acids. The germline V gene encodes CDR1 MDHEN and CDR2 SYDVKM. This chain's CDR3 is CASSLLDRVGHEQYF. In DNA form, the CDR3 reads TGTGCCAGCAGTTTATTGGACAGGGTCGGGCACGAGCAGTACTTC.

Details on this clone: Compared with germline, one end of the junction differs, possibly owing to a read error. This chain links TRBV15 with TRBJ1-1, with a weak D call TRBD1 (6 bases). This CDR3 has 13 residues. Germline lookup yields CDR1 LNHNV and CDR2 YYDKDF (reference sequence). The CDR3 region is CAISWGPGTEAFF. The CDR3 coding sequence is TGTGCCATCAGCTGGGGGCCGGGCACTGAAGCTTTCTTT.